This paragraph covers one T cell receptor (beta chain) sequence. A read error may account for a junction end that differs from germline. The data derive from a study of cytomegalovirus exposure and HLA in healthy donors. The PCR ran on 60 Vbeta and 13 Jbeta primers. Produced via immunoSEQ multiplex PCR; TCRdb's table is partial and in-frame only. The data contain about 37,000 clones, roughly 74% of them singletons. The CDR3 sequence is 12 residues long. CDR1 and CDR2 (germline): SEHNR, FQNEAQ (reference sequence). V usage is TRBV7-9 and J usage is TRBJ1-4; D gene uncertain. This sequence originates from a man under 40 in good health and CMV-seronegative. Sequencing input: PBMCs. The CDR3 is CSSSSREEKLFF. CDR3 DNA sequence: TGTTCCAGCAGCTCGCGAGAGGAAAAACTGTTTTTT.